This T cell receptor beta chain came from a study of shared clonotypes between healthy human individuals. Overall study results and limits: Sequencing depth was predicted to influence how clonotypes are shared among donors. Unshared clonotypes carried lower generation probabilities than those common to all four donors.

Authors' data handling: Without quality scores, immunoSEQ junctional reads could not be filtered like full-length reads. The repertoire was sequenced with immunoSEQ multiplex PCR; TCRdb's copy has only in-frame clones and lacks some. V and J calls and clone size are copied from that table; D and trimming were computed from the DNA. In the table there are about 1 million clones, roughly 70% of which are singletons. Germline CDR1 reads SGHNT; CDR2 reads YYREEE (reference sequence). Between the trimmed V and J ends, which lost 5 bases and 1 base, there was a span of 8 bases. The CDR3 runs 13 residues. As for this clone: As yet, its antigen is unknown.

The TCR comes from a man aged 18 to 30 in good health. What was sequenced was memory CD4+ T cells sorted from blood. This sample's subset: CD45RA-negative fraction. The V and J genes are TRBV5-4 and TRBJ2-3, with D possibly matching TRBD2 (6 bases). CDR3 sequence (DNA): TGTGCCAGCAGGGCTAGCGGCACAGATACGCAGTATTTT. As protein: CASRASGTDTQYF. Looking up the rest from reference TRBV5-4 and TRBJ2-3 gives the full variable domain: ETGVTQSPTHLIKTRGQQVTLRCSSQSGHNTVSWYQQALGQGPQFIFQYYREEENGRGNFPPRFSGLQFPNYSSELNVNALELDDSALYLCASRASGTDTQYFGPGTRLTVL.